The 2 T cell receptor beta chains in this list originate from one sample, sequenced in a study of Graves' ophthalmopathy and Graves' hyperthyroidism. CDR3 regions of TCR beta were amplified from RNA transcripts. The workflow started with a first-round RT-PCR run with HTBI primers and then moved on to a second-round multiplex PCR. TCRdb called the multiplex PCR reads again in MiXCR, with one record for every CDR3 protein. This sample has about 740,000 distinct CDR3 sequences, with roughly two fifths found just once. Sequences were obtained from peripheral blood. Source of these receptors: an adult man with Graves' ophthalmopathy.

Concerning this clonotype: This may stem from a read error, because a much larger clone lies one nucleotide away. The chain links TRBV29-1 to TRBJ2-2; 10 nucleotides agree with TRBD2. CDR1 SQVTM and CDR2 ANQGSEA come from the germline V gene. Trimming cost V 3 bases and J 6 bases; bases outside gene matches: 7. The CDR3 is 15 residues long. The CDR3 loop is CSVEAGLALPGELFF. For the CDR3, the DNA is TGCAGCGTTGAGGCGGGACTAGCGCTTCCCGGGGAGCTGTTTTTT.

The sample holds many counts of this clonotype. The chain employs TRBV2 and TRBJ2-7, with 9 bases fitting TRBD1. There are 14 residues in the CDR3. CDR1 SNHLY and CDR2 FYNNEI come from the germline V gene. V was clipped by 3 bases and J by 6 bases; unmatched bases: 6. This CDR3 is CASSDLQGAGEQYF. DNA for the CDR3: TGTGCCAGCAGTGACTTACAGGGGGCAGGCGAGCAGTACTTC.